The 22 T cell receptor beta chains reported below all come from one sample, sequenced in a study of blood T cells in healthy people across ages. Primed by a sample-barcoded 5' primer and a J-beta primer mix, a second PCR proceeded for about 6 to 12 cycles. Each CDR3 protein gets one entry after TCRdb re-called the 5' RACE reads with MiXCR. This table has roughly 1,700,000 distinct CDR3 sequences, 28% appearing once. The sample comprised blood. These receptors came from a woman aged 25 to 45 in good health.

This clonotype was seen a handful of times. The V and J genes are TRBV6-1 and TRBJ2-7, with D tentatively TRBD2 (5 bases). The CDR3 sequence is 15 residues long. Germline CDR1 reads MNHNS; CDR2 reads SASEGT. V gave up 3 bases and J gave up 8 bases, with 20 bases separating them. CDR3 in amino acids: CASSEARPDFIQQYF. CDR3 nucleotide sequence: TGTGCCAGCAGTGAGGCGAGGCCGGACTTTATTCAGCAGTACTTC.

This clonotype was observed a handful of times. The chain joins TRBV7-2 to TRBJ1-2; possibly TRBD1 for D (5 bases). Per the germline V gene, CDR1 is SGHTA and CDR2 is FQGNSA. The CDR3 contains 14 residues. The V and J ends lost 3 bases and 5 bases respectively, with 13 bases between them. CDR3 amino acids: CASSLAQGRYGYTF. The CDR3 DNA reads as TGTGCCAGCAGCTTGGCGCAGGGAAGATATGGCTACACCTTC.

The rearrangement joins TRBV7-9 to TRBJ1-1; TRBD1 might be the D (5 bases). Germline V lookup: CDR1 SEHNR, CDR2 FQNEAQ (reference sequence). The CDR3 is made up of 14 amino acids. V lost 5 bases, J lost 5 bases, and 15 bases lay in between. The CDR3: CASSARAGRTEAFF. In DNA form, the CDR3 reads TGTGCCAGCAGCGCCAGGGCAGGGCGGACTGAAGCTTTCTTT.

In its sample, this clonotype was seen many times. The chain is built from TRBV6-5 and TRBJ2-1; TRBD2 agrees at 7 bases. The V and J ends lost 6 bases and 4 bases, in that order; junction bases with no gene match: 9. The CDR3 runs 15 residues. Germline-derived CDR1 and CDR2 are MNHEY and SVGAGI. CDR3 coding DNA: TGTGCCAGCAGGGAATCGGGGGGTGGGTACAATGAGCAGTTCTTC. Translation gives CASRESGGGYNEQFF.

Concerning this clonotype itself: This could be a read error, since a much larger clone is one nucleotide away. The chain recombines TRBV10-3 with TRBJ2-5; D is unresolved. The CDR3 runs 12 residues. V was cut by 3 bases and J by 11 bases, with 13 bases left in between. Germline lookup yields CDR1 ENHRY and CDR2 SYGVKD. CDR3 loop: CAISDGANEQYF. The CDR3 DNA is TGTGCCATCAGTGATGGTGCGAATGAGCAGTACTTC.

This clonotype was detected a few times. V usage is TRBV7-9 and J usage is TRBJ2-3; a weak D match, TRBD1 (6 bases). Germline lookup yields CDR1 SEHNR and CDR2 FQNEAQ (reference sequence). The CDR3 spans 12 residues. V was trimmed by 10 bases and J by 2 bases, leaving 10 bases between them. As DNA, the CDR3 is TGTGCCACTCCAGGGGCCACAGATACGCAGTATTTT. It yields the protein CATPGATDTQYF.

This clonotype was detected only a few times. The rearrangement joins TRBV27 to TRBJ2-1, with 7 bases aligning to TRBD1. V gave up 2 bases and J gave up 2 bases; unmatched junction bases: 3. Germline V gives CDR1 MNHEY, CDR2 SMNVEV (reference sequence). The CDR3 runs to 15 residues. CDR3 sequence: CASSLGGQPYNEQFF. CDR3 bases: TGTGCCAGCAGTTTAGGGGGACAGCCCTACAATGAGCAGTTCTTC.

The genes are TRBV5-1 and TRBJ1-1, with 7 nucleotides matching TRBD1. This CDR3 is 16 amino acids long. Germline trimming cut 0 bases from V and 6 bases from J; bases unmatched to any gene: 11. The germline V gene has CDR1 SGHRS and CDR2 YFSETQ. The chain's CDR3 is CASSLDGQDQGAEAFF. The CDR3 nucleotides read TGCGCCAGCAGCTTGGATGGACAGGACCAGGGCGCTGAAGCTTTCTTT. Full variable domain (remainder filled in from reference TRBV5-1 and TRBJ1-1): KAGVTQTPRYLIKTRGQQVTLSCSPISGHRSVSWYQQTPGQGLQFLFEYFSETQRNKGNFPGRFSGRQFSNSRSEMNVSTLELGDSALYLCASSLDGQDQGAEAFFGQGTRLTVV.

This clonotype was found many times. The rearrangement links TRBV10-3 to TRBJ2-7, with TRBD1 identical over 12 bases. V shed 4 bases and J 5 bases; nucleotides not matched to a gene: 9. The CDR3 extends over 16 amino acids. The germline V gene has CDR1 ENHRY and CDR2 SYGVKD. The CDR3 bases are TGTGCCATCAGTGTTGGGTCCGGGACAGGGGGCAACGAGCAGTACTTC. Translating gives CAISVGSGTGGNEQYF.

This clonotype was detected a few times. The junction shows a germline mismatch at one end, possibly a read error. Here the CDR3 reads CASSLGGSMNTEAFF. CDR3 in DNA: TGTGCCAGCAGTTTAGGGGGCAGTATGAACACTGAAGCTTTCTTT. J is TRBJ1-1 and V is TRBV5-1; 7 bases are shared with TRBD1. The CDR3 spans 15 residues. From germline, CDR1 is SGHRS and CDR2 YFSETQ.

The chain employs TRBV12-3 or TRBV12-4 and TRBJ2-2; D uncertain. The CDR3 has 12 residues. This CDR3 reads CVTSGGEPDPFF. CDR3 nucleotides: TGTGTCACCAGTGGCGGAGAACCGGATCCGTTTTTT.

This clonotype was seen only a few times. The chain employs TRBV12-3 or TRBV12-4 and TRBJ2-3; 10 bases fit TRBD2. The ends lost 8 bases at V and 1 base at J; junction bases unmatched: 15. The length of the CDR3 is 18 residues. CDR3 loop: CASGPTSGAAEGTDTQYF. In DNA form, the CDR3 reads TGTGCCAGCGGCCCAACTAGCGGGGCCGCGGAGGGCACAGATACGCAGTATTTT.

The rearrangement uses TRBV12-3 or TRBV12-4 and TRBJ1-2; 8 positions agree with TRBD1. Germline trimming cut 5 bases from V and 8 bases from J; bases unmatched to any gene: 4. The CDR3 is 12 amino acids. The CDR3 DNA sequence: TGTGCCAGCAGTCTCAGGGGGCAAGGCTACACCTTC. Translation: CASSLRGQGYTF.

This clonotype was seen only a few times. The rearrangement links TRBV29-1 to TRBJ2-2; 8 nucleotides align to TRBD1. CDR1 and CDR2 (germline): SQVTM, ANQGSEA. This CDR3 spans 15 amino acids. V lost 4 bases and J lost 3; bases outside the gene matches: 7. In nucleotides, the CDR3 is TGCAGCGTTGCCCGGACAGGGTCCGACACCGGGGAGCTGTTTTTT. Translation: CSVARTGSDTGELFF.

This clonotype was found once. The chain joins TRBV6-5 to TRBJ1-5; D gene unclear. The CDR3 sequence is 10 residues long. Germline V gene lookup returns CDR1 MNHEY and CDR2 SVGAGI. The ends were cut back, 8 bases at V and 11 bases at J, with 10 bases in the middle. Here the CDR3 reads CASGRETQHF. DNA for the CDR3: TGTGCCAGCGGTAGGGAGACCCAGCATTTT.

In its sample, this clonotype was seen a few times. The chain carries TRBV7-8 and TRBJ1-1; tentatively, D is TRBD1 (6 bases). CDR3 length equals 13 residues. Germline CDR1 and CDR2: SGHVS and FQNEAQ. V lost 7 bases, J lost 4 bases, and 13 bases lay in between. In DNA, the CDR3 is TGTGCCAGCACCAGAGGGGGATCCACTGAAGCTTTCTTT. Translated, it gives CASTRGGSTEAFF.

This clonotype was seen more than once but under ten times. This rearrangement joins TRBV4-2 to TRBJ1-5; D might be TRBD1 (6 bases). Germline-derived CDR1 and CDR2 are LGHNA and YNFKEQ. The CDR3 is 18 amino acids. Trimming shortened V by 3 bases and J by 4 bases, and 22 bases separated the two germline ends. The CDR3 region has the DNA TGTGCCAGCAGCCAGGAAGTGTTTGTGATCACAGGGAATCAGCCCCAGCATTTT. This gives the protein CASSQEVFVITGNQPQHF.

Notes on this clonotype: A much larger clone sits a single nucleotide away, making a read error possible. J is TRBJ2-5 and V is TRBV15; D gene unclear. Germline V lookup: CDR1 LNHNV, CDR2 YYDKDF (reference sequence). The CDR3 loop spans 12 amino acids. The CDR3 protein is CTTSEVYETQYF. DNA for the CDR3: TGTACCACCAGCGAGGTTTACGAGACCCAGTACTTC.

The rearrangement uses TRBV20-1 and TRBJ2-1; TRBD2 agrees at 7 bases. The CDR3 sequence is 16 residues long. J gave up 8 bases and V 6 bases, and 19 bases lay outside the gene matches. Germline-derived CDR1 and CDR2 are DFQATT and SNEGSKA (reference sequence). The CDR3 loop reads CSALFRGSGSLDEQFF. For the CDR3, the DNA is TGCAGTGCCCTGTTTCGTGGTAGCGGGTCTCTGGATGAGCAGTTCTTC.

Ten or more counts support this clonotype. J is TRBJ2-7 and V is TRBV20-1; the D is unclear. Germline-derived CDR1 and CDR2 are DFQATT and SNEGSKA (reference sequence). The ends were cut back, 6 bases at V and 3 bases at J, with 21 bases in the middle. CDR3 length: 15 amino acids. DNA for the CDR3: TGCAGTGCCGCCCAGAGTGGGCGCCTGGGCTACGAGCAGTACTTC. Its translation is CSAAQSGRLGYEQYF.

This clonotype was recorded at least ten times. The rearrangement joins TRBV6-5 to TRBJ2-7; D is unresolved. With 0 bases removed from V and 3 bases from J, the gap between germline ends came to 18 bases. The CDR3 is made up of 17 amino acids. Germline CDR1 reads MNHEY; CDR2 reads SVGAGI. The CDR3 reads CASSYSEVRNSYYEQYF. The CDR3 nucleotides are TGTGCCAGCAGTTACTCCGAGGTCAGGAATTCATACTACGAGCAGTACTTC.

This rearrangement joins TRBV4-3 to TRBJ2-2; D ambiguous. Trimming removed 0 bases from V and 2 bases from J, with 1 base in between. The germline CDR1 and CDR2 sequences are LGHNA and YSLEER. The CDR3 totals 13 residues. The CDR3 DNA reads TGCGCCAGCAGCCAAGATAACACCGGGGAGCTGTTTTTT. Translating it yields CASSQDNTGELFF.